This T cell receptor (beta chain) was documented in a study of cytomegalovirus exposure and HLA in healthy donors. The germline V gene has CDR1 LGHNT and CDR2 FRNRAP. The CDR3 consists of 14 residues. The trim removed 5 bases at V and 6 bases at J, leaving 6 bases unmatched. The PCR employed 60 Vbeta primers together with 13 Jbeta primers. The repertoire was sequenced with immunoSEQ multiplex PCR; TCRdb's copy has only in-frame clones and lacks some. The table lists about 110,000 clones, around 79% of them singletons. Sequencing used PBMCs. V gene TRBV12-5 combines with J gene TRBJ2-2, with TRBD1 identical over 7 bases. The receptor comes from a man between 60 and 70 years old in good health and CMV-seronegative. The CDR3 DNA reads as TGTGCTAGTGGTAGAGGGACAGATGCCGGGGAGCTGTTTTTT. Its protein product is CASGRGTDAGELFF. The full variable domain, in which reference TRBV12-5 and TRBJ2-2 provide the parts outside the CDR3, is DARVTQTPRHKVTEMGQEVTMRCQPILGHNTVFWYRQTMMQGLELLAYFRNRAPLDDSGMPKDRFSAEMPDATLATLKIQPSEPRDSAVYFCASGRGTDAGELFFGEGSRLTVL.